The 18 T cell receptor beta chains below all came from one sample that was sequenced in a study of T cell repertoires and HLA-DP antigens (dated by TCRdb to the late 2010s). These TCRs are of unknown antigen specificity. The receptor library was made with the immunoSEQ multiplex PCR assay. Imported from immuneACCESS, the table was reduced by TCRdb to in-frame sequences with V and J called. These copies leave out some clones; in studies compared against another copy, an unresolved V gene accounts for under half, and the cause of the remainder is not known. Present in this sample are approximately 73,000 clones, around four fifths of which were seen just once. The ten largest clones take up 1.6% of the sample. What was sequenced was CD4+ T cells from PBMCs. These receptors were collected from a man aged 55 to 70 in good health and CMV-seronegative.

The chain uses TRBV11-3 and TRBJ1-2; D is unclear. Germline V gene lookup returns CDR1 SGHNT and CDR2 YENEEA. This CDR3 has 13 amino acids. The V gene lost 7 bases and the J gene lost 7 bases, with 16 bases spanning the gap. The CDR3 loop reads CASTLRAAIGYTF. The DNA for the CDR3 is TGTGCCAGCACCCTCCGGGCCGCTATTGGCTACACCTTC.

This clone came up a few times. CDR3 DNA: TGCAGCGTTGGGGACGGGAGCAATCAGCCCCAGCATTTT. Translating it yields CSVGDGSNQPQHF. The chain has TRBV29-1 and TRBJ1-5; TRBD1 might be the D (5 bases). The V and J ends lost 4 bases and 1 base respectively, with 8 bases between them. This CDR3 comprises 13 residues. Germline CDR1 and CDR2: SQVTM and ANQGSEA.

This clone was observed a handful of times. The chain is built from TRBV27 and TRBJ2-5, with 8 bases aligning to TRBD1. The CDR3 loop spans 12 amino acids. Germline V gene data show CDR1 as MNHEY and CDR2 as SMNVEV (reference sequence). The junction had 7 bases not matched to a gene; V was cut back by 8 bases and J by 8 bases. Written as DNA, the CDR3 is TGTGCCAGCTCAACAGGGGGTAGAACCCAGTACTTC. Protein product: CASSTGGRTQYF.

Details on this clone: Other DNA sequences of this sample code for an identical CDR3. V is TRBV30 and J is TRBJ2-5; 7 bases are a match to TRBD1. The J segment lost 5 bases and the V segment lost 3 bases, leaving 6 bases of the junction unmatched. The germline V gene encodes CDR1 GTSNPN and CDR2 SVGIG (reference sequence). CDR3 length: 13 amino acids. The CDR3 nucleotides read TGTGCCTGGAGCGAAGACAGGGTCGAGACCCAGTACTTC. Its translation is CAWSEDRVETQYF. Variable domain in full (rest from reference TRBV30 and TRBJ2-5): SQTIHQWPATLVQPVGSPLSLECTVEGTSNPNLYWYRQAAGRGLQLLFYSVGIGQISSEVPQNLSASRPQDRQFILSSKKLLLSDSGFYLCAWSEDRVETQYFGPGTRLLVL.

The chain recombines TRBV2 with TRBJ1-2; D may be TRBD1 (5 bases). The CDR3 extends over 13 amino acids. V lost 8 bases to trimming and J lost 6 bases, with 16 bases between them. Germline assignment: CDR1 SNHLY and CDR2 FYNNEI. The CDR3 here is CASVVGTQDGYTF. In DNA, the CDR3 is TGTGCCAGCGTCGTCGGGACCCAAGATGGCTACACCTTC.

This clone was picked up a small number of times. This chain connects TRBV28 to TRBJ1-1, with 8 nucleotides matching TRBD1. Losses at the gene ends were 4 bases for V and 6 bases for J; bases not matched to a gene: 4. The CDR3 runs 13 residues. Germline CDR1 reads MDHEN; CDR2 reads SYDVKM. The CDR3 spells CASSSQGAAEAFF. Here the CDR3 DNA reads TGTGCCAGCAGTTCCCAGGGGGCGGCTGAAGCTTTCTTT. The whole variable domain, remainder taken from reference TRBV28 and TRBJ1-1, is DVKVTQSSRYLVKRTGEKVFLECVQDMDHENMFWYRQDPGLGLRLIYFSYDVKMKEKGDIPEGYSVSREKKERFSLILESASTNQTSMYLCASSSQGAAEAFFGQGTRLTVV.

The J gene is TRBJ1-5, the V gene TRBV4-3; D remains unclear. Germline assignment: CDR1 LGHNA and CDR2 YSLEER. Trimming removed 0 bases from V and 5 bases from J, with 5 bases in between. The CDR3 consists of 13 residues. CDR3 sequence: CASSQDWHQPQHF. CDR3 in DNA: TGCGCCAGCAGCCAAGATTGGCATCAGCCCCAGCATTTT.

The J gene is TRBJ2-3, the V gene TRBV5-1; no reliable D call. Germline CDR1 SGHRS, CDR2 YFSETQ. V lost 1 base to trimming and J lost 0 bases, with 9 bases between them. The CDR3 consists of 15 residues. The CDR3 nucleotides are TGCGCCAGCAGCTTGCACTCGCCTAGCACAGATACGCAGTATTTT. This encodes CASSLHSPSTDTQYF. The full variable domain, rest sourced from reference TRBV5-1 and TRBJ2-3, is KAGVTQTPRYLIKTRGQQVTLSCSPISGHRSVSWYQQTPGQGLQFLFEYFSETQRNKGNFPGRFSGRQFSNSRSEMNVSTLELGDSALYLCASSLHSPSTDTQYFGPGTRLTVL.

This clone occurred a few times. The CDR3 coding sequence is TGTGCCAGCTCACCTACAGGGGCCGATGGCTACACCTTC. As protein: CASSPTGADGYTF. The chain recombines TRBV18 with TRBJ1-2, with 7 bases aligning to TRBD1. With 3 bases clipped from V and 6 bases from J, the junction kept 4 bases outside the gene matches. CDR1 is KGHSH and CDR2 is LQKENI in the germline V gene. The CDR3 consists of 13 residues. The variable domain in full, completed from reference TRBV18 and TRBJ1-2, reads NAGVMQNPRHLVRRRGQEARLRCSPMKGHSHVYWYRQLPEEGLKFMVYLQKENIIDESGMPKERFSAEFPKEGPSILRIQQVVRGDSAAYFCASSPTGADGYTFGSGTRLTVV.

The V and J genes are TRBV30 and TRBJ1-6; the D gene is possibly TRBD1 (5 bases). V shed 1 base and J shed 4 bases, with 11 bases lying between them. CDR3 length: 15 residues. The germline V gene has CDR1 GTSNPN and CDR2 SVGIG (reference sequence). The CDR3: CAWSDVTDYNSPLHF. Here the CDR3 DNA reads TGTGCCTGGAGTGACGTGACAGATTATAATTCACCCCTCCACTTT.

The rearrangement joins TRBV4-3 to TRBJ1-3; no reliable D call. Trimming took off 0 bases at V and 3 bases at J, with 9 bases between the two ends. Germline V CDR1 and CDR2: LGHNA, YSLEER. The CDR3 is 15 amino acids. The CDR3 protein is CASSQDAGGGNTIYF. The CDR3 DNA follows: TGCGCCAGCAGCCAAGATGCGGGTGGTGGAAACACCATATATTTT.

The chain joins TRBV19 to TRBJ2-7; D is undetermined. This CDR3 has 14 amino acids. Germline V gene data show CDR1 as LNHDA and CDR2 as SQIVND (reference sequence). V was shortened by 3 bases and J by 3 bases, with 12 bases between the two germline ends. This chain's CDR3 is CASSIATENYEQYF. Here the CDR3 DNA reads TGTGCCAGTAGTATCGCGACGGAAAACTACGAGCAGTACTTC. Full variable domain (outside the CDR3, taken from reference TRBV19 and TRBJ2-7): DGGITQSPKYLFRKEGQNVTLSCEQNLNHDAMYWYRQDPGQGLRLIYYSQIVNDFQKGDIAEGYSVSREKKESFPLTVTSAQKNPTAFYLCASSIATENYEQYFGPGTRLTVT.

This clone was counted a few times. The chain links TRBV18 to TRBJ2-1, with TRBD2 matching over 14 bases. Unmatched junction bases numbered 8, after V lost 6 bases and J lost 7 bases. The CDR3 extends over 16 amino acids. CDR1 and CDR2 (germline): KGHSH, LQKENI. The CDR3 bases are TGTGCCAGCTCCCCCACGACTAGCGGGGGGGGGAATGAGCAGTTCTTC. This gives the protein CASSPTTSGGGNEQFF.

The chain is built from TRBV19 and TRBJ1-5, with 8 bases that match TRBD1. Trimming took 4 bases from V and 3 from J; bases not matched to a gene: 5. In germline, CDR1 is LNHDA, CDR2 SQIVND (reference sequence). The CDR3 totals 15 residues. For the CDR3, the DNA is TGTGCCAGTAGTAGGACAGGGATGGCCAATCAGCCCCAGCATTTT. Protein: CASSRTGMANQPQHF. Full variable domain (missing parts from reference TRBV19 and TRBJ1-5): DGGITQSPKYLFRKEGQNVTLSCEQNLNHDAMYWYRQDPGQGLRLIYYSQIVNDFQKGDIAEGYSVSREKKESFPLTVTSAQKNPTAFYLCASSRTGMANQPQHFGDGTRLSIL.

This clone was counted only a few times. The rearrangement links TRBV6-4 to TRBJ2-1; D may correspond to TRBD1 or TRBD2 (6 bases each). With 2 bases removed from V and 10 bases from J, the gap between germline ends came to 12 bases. CDR3 size: 13 residues. The germline V gene has CDR1 MRHNA and CDR2 SNTAGT. CDR3 residues: CASSDEGGAEQFF. The CDR3 DNA follows: TGTGCCAGCAGTGACGAGGGGGGCGCGGAGCAGTTCTTC.

Written as DNA, the CDR3 is TGTGCCAGTAGTCAGACCACTGGAAACACCATATATTTT. Protein product: CASSQTTGNTIYF. The V and J genes are TRBV19 and TRBJ1-3; D ambiguous. This CDR3 comprises 13 residues. Germline values: CDR1 LNHDA, CDR2 SQIVND (reference sequence). Trimming removed 5 bases from V and 2 bases from J, with 7 bases in between.

In this sample, this clone turned up once. The rearrangement uses TRBV6-5 and TRBJ1-4; D is unclear. The ends were cut back, 2 bases at V and 4 bases at J, with 11 bases in the middle. In germline, CDR1 is MNHEY, CDR2 SVGAGI. The CDR3 extends over 15 amino acids. The CDR3 spells CASSYVGRNNEKLFF. The CDR3 DNA follows: TGTGCCAGCAGTTACGTCGGCAGAAATAATGAAAAACTGTTTTTT.

The rearrangement links TRBV30 to TRBJ1-4, with D hard to call. Germline V gene data show CDR1 as GTSNPN and CDR2 as SVGIG (reference sequence). The length of the CDR3 is 16 residues. V lost 2 bases to trimming and J lost 2 bases, with 15 bases between them. DNA of the CDR3: TGTGCCTGGAGTCCCCCTGGCGGGCTGACTAATGAAAAACTGTTTTTT. Its translation: CAWSPPGGLTNEKLFF.